This T cell receptor beta chain comes out of a study of blood T cell repertoires in COVID-19. Looking at the study overall: Both acute and convalescent COVID-19 samples were obtained from the United States, Italy and Spain. Sources were T cells, B-cell-depleted T cells, or PBMCs; the material itself was cDNA or gDNA.

Per the study methods: Counts of nucleated cells, estimated from reference gene primer amplification, were obtained. Sequenced by immunoSEQ multiplex PCR; TCRdb stores in-frame clones only, minus some. V and J calls and clone size come straight from that table; D and trimming were deduced from the DNA. This table has under 250,000 clones, about 82% appearing once. The CDR3 consists of 14 residues. Germline V gene lookup returns CDR1 MDHEN and CDR2 SYDVKM. As regards this clone: The junction departs from germline at one end; a sequencing error may be responsible.

The sequencing sample was made of peripheral blood. The chain links TRBV28 to TRBJ1-1; a possible D gene is TRBD1 (6 bases). The receptor was derived from an elderly man with acute or convalescent COVID-19. The CDR3 sequence is CASGLRQVFSEAFF. CDR3 bases: TGTGCCAGCGGTTTGAGACAGGTTTTCTCTGAAGCTTTCTTT.